This T cell receptor beta chain was retrieved from a study of blood T cell repertoires in COVID-19. Germline V lookup: CDR1 SEHNR, CDR2 FQNEAQ (reference sequence). This CDR3 region has 14 residues. Deletions cut 3 bases from V and 2 bases from J, with 10 bases between. The study recruited people aged roughly 18 to 100 years across roughly 25 US areas. A case of COVID-19 had been met by exposed participants within 2 weeks before study entry. Using immunoSEQ multiplex PCR, the repertoire was profiled, and TCRdb retains in-frame clones only, with some absent. The data show 300,000 to 400,000 clones, approximately 81% seen once.

The sample taken for sequencing was PBMCs or T cells enriched from blood (not recorded which). The J gene is TRBJ2-5, the V gene TRBV7-9; tentative D call: TRBD1 (6 bases). The receptor was isolated from a woman aged 25 to 39 who had been exposed to COVID-19. The CDR3 is CASSLVQGQETQYF. The CDR3 DNA sequence: TGTGCCAGCAGCTTGGTACAGGGTCAAGAGACCCAGTACTTC. Variable domain in full (rest from reference TRBV7-9 and TRBJ2-5): DTGVSQNPRHKITKRGQNVTFRCDPISEHNRLYWYRQTLGQGPEFLTYFQNEAQLEKSRLLSDRFSAERPKGSFSTLEIQRTEQGDSAMYLCASSLVQGQETQYFGPGTRLLVL.